The T cell receptor beta chain described here comes from a study of cytomegalovirus exposure and HLA in healthy donors (dated by TCRdb to 2016 to 2017). A note on the overall study: An earlier analysis of approximately 640 of the donors reported about 290 Gb of sequence data and roughly 110 million unique TCR beta sequences from 150 million to 200 million T cells. Approximately 330 gigabases of sequencing data and around 80 million unique TCR sequences made up an early release that covered about 640 HLA-typed donors. Of the roughly 430 genotyped donors, around 81% fell in the genetic ancestry cluster associated with self-reported Caucasian donors. The study aimed to test whether signatures of past pathogen exposure could be identified by cataloging public T cell receptors. The T cell repertoires of under 700 subjects were profiled by immunosequencing and related to cytomegalovirus serostatus. Besides the first cohort of more than 650 subjects, a separate validation cohort made up of 90 to 150 different subjects was used. To predict cytomegalovirus infection status, the study brought together high-throughput TCR immunosequencing, statistical association of individual TCRs with disease status, and machine learning. To study patterns of TCR occurrence, a later analysis re-analyzed previously published TCR beta repertoires from around 670 donors and added high-resolution HLA genotyping. The later analysis used no new phenotypic data to find candidate immune exposures, relying instead on TCR beta sequences and their occurrence across donors. An earlier analysis of around 580 of the donors used high-throughput TCR beta sequencing to judge whether each TCR beta V gene segment behaved as functional or pseudogenic. Donor age, sex, ethnicity and CMV serostatus were collected together with the repertoire data. A later genetic analysis took genome-wide SNP genotypes for about 55% of the 666 donors and used that subset as a discovery cohort. All discovery cohort repertoires had been generated using a single sequencing platform. HLA typing included class I and class II loci at four-digit resolution. Typing coverage varied by locus: roughly 629-640 donors for A, B, C, DRB1 and DQB1; approximately 500 for DQA1; approximately 570 for DPA1; about 450 for DPB1. Roughly five DR-DQ haplotypes were handled as single units for association and clustering, since linkage in the cohort was strong. Among about 370 genotyped donors of the cohort, an average of around 250,000 unique TCR beta nucleotide sequences was sequenced per donor, of which 15% to 20% were non-productive.

The library was generated by the immunoSEQ multiplex PCR assay. For the multiplex PCR, a mixture combining 60 forward primers for TCR Vbeta segments and 13 reverse primers for TCR Jbeta segments was used. Amplification of the CDR3 region of rearranged TCR beta genes was performed with a multiplex PCR assay on genomic DNA. The Illumina HiSeq System was used to sequence the amplified TCR beta libraries as 87-base-pair reads. Per the source publication's procedure: Across the roughly 600 repertoires, a later analysis counted 60 million to 90 million unique TCR beta chains, 9.5 million to 12 million of which were shared by at least two donors. Raw reads were error-corrected and collapsed into unique sequences by a nearest-neighbor algorithm in which closely related sequences were merged to remove PCR and sequencing errors. Alignment of CDR3 sequences to IMGT reference sequences was used to assign V, D and J gene segments. Each retained sequence needed at least a six-nucleotide match to both a V gene segment and a J gene segment. A rearrangement was called productive if the CDR3 had no stop codons and remained in frame with V and J, and every other rearrangement was called non-productive. Following IMGT convention, CDR3 was defined as the stretch from the second conserved V-encoded cysteine up to the conserved J-encoded phenylalanine. The earlier analysis of roughly 590 of the donors excluded any sequence lacking an unambiguous match to a single V gene segment. An earlier analysis of a few hundred of the donors called V segments functional above 56.7% productive rearrangements and segregating when the between-donor standard deviation exceeded 5%. A statistical classification framework was built for diagnosing cytomegalovirus status from the catalog of TCR beta chain sequences. A later analysis assigned V and J genes by comparing TCR nucleotide sequences with IMGT/GENE-DB human TR gene sequences. Using the TCRdist pipeline, a later analysis assigned CDR3 sequences along with most-parsimonious VDJ recombination scenarios. In a later analysis, every TCR beta chain was defined by the combination of its CDR3 amino acid sequence and its V-gene family, and reads without a unique V-gene family were dropped. In a later analysis, approximately 590 highly shared, low-generation-probability nucleotide sequences were removed to address suspected cross-contamination and a sequencing artifact. A later analysis calculated a clonal expansion index for each public chain from normalized within-repertoire ranks of inferred template counts. In a later analysis, generation probabilities were computed with a VDJ recombination model fitted to out-of-frame rearrangements, and the resulting probabilities were checked against IGoR. Hypergeometric tests were used in a later analysis to score TCR-TCR, TCR-HLA and TCR-CMV co-occurrence, with a repertoire-size bias correction applied to the TCR pairs. In a later analysis, false discovery rates were estimated by permuting HLA or CMV assignments 20 times. A later analysis grouped co-occurring TCRs with DBSCAN, adding TCRdist sequence similarity when clustering within HLA-allele-positive subsets. Repertoires with fewer than 30,000 or more than 120,000 public chains were left out of co-occurrence clustering, as were about 5 repertoires with anomalous nucleotide sharing. TCRdb holds this immuneACCESS table with in-frame rearrangements only. Some clones are missing; in checked studies, unresolved V genes explain under half, and the rest has no known cause. For V, J and clone size, that table is used; D and trimming come from the DNA. This sample is represented by roughly 130,000 clones; roughly 77% of them were singletons. The ten largest clonotypes hold 5.9% of the sample.

The cohort consisted of fewer than 700 healthy bone marrow donors. At the time of sampling, every cohort member was nominally healthy, though immune exposures that went unrecorded were likely present. The donor was CMV seropositive and belonged to the group of 250 to 350 seropositive cohort members. Every donor gave a peripheral blood sample, and the peripheral blood mononuclear cells from that sample were used for TCR beta sequencing. The Qiagen DNeasy Blood Extraction Kit was used to extract genomic DNA from the blood cell samples. Turning to this clone: Its antigen is still unknown. Base qualities are not at hand, and no much larger clone is one base apart.

Its CDR3 holds 14 amino acids, cysteine through phenylalanine. Only the CDR3 part of the read is kept: 42 bases, read in frame from the first base. According to the germline V gene, CDR1 reads SGHRS and CDR2 reads YFSETQ. Between the V and J ends, shortened by 8 bases and 3 bases respectively, the junction contains 18 bases. On the study overall, not on this receptor specifically: Sequencing depth was assumed to be roughly uniform across donors in the presence/absence analyses, though that assumption may not hold. Most TCR sequences were seen in very few donors, while some public TCRs were found in many individuals. A further reported finding was that TCR beta sequences accurately predicted the HLA-A and HLA-B alleles for most subjects in the first cohort. Cytomegalovirus status was reported to be diagnosed by the classifier with high specificity and sensitivity in both the original and validation cohorts. A cluster of highly shared sequence variants was judged likely to represent a technical artifact of the sequencing pipeline. In a later analysis, HLA-associated TCR beta chains were found to be more clonally expanded and to have lower generation probabilities than equally common non-associated chains. The study listed 150 to 200 TCR beta chains as associated with cytomegalovirus. In vitro tests confirmed that three of the cytomegalovirus-associated TCR beta chains recognize cytomegalovirus antigens. An association between a missense DCLRE1C variant and V-gene and J-gene trimming of TCR beta chains was found in a later genetic analysis and replicated in an independent cohort. CMV serostatus was the only immune exposure information available for the cohort. Several of the top co-occurrence clusters appeared to be linked to parvovirus B19, influenza, CMV and Epstein-Barr virus, according to a later analysis. According to a later genetic analysis, donors in an Asian-associated ancestry cluster had fewer N-insertions in productive TCRs than the approximately 630-donor mean. The 87-base-pair reads could not distinguish some IMGT-functional V segments, including TRBV6-2 and TRBV6-3, so those segments were excluded. In a later analysis, most CMV-associated TCR beta chains were found to appear HLA-restricted, with HLA associations seemingly driven largely by CMV exposure. HLA typing was unavailable for some donors at each locus, so association tests used only the typed subset. Strong co-occurrence of HLA alleles, especially DR and DQ, made assigning TCR associations to individual alleles difficult. In a later analysis, about 16,000 TCR beta sequences were associated with specific HLA alleles at a false discovery rate of 0.05. In an earlier analysis of 500 to 650 of the donors, most TCR beta V segments appeared in productive rearrangements about 87% or about 30% of the time, broadly matching IMGT annotations. According to the authors, the approach could potentially be generalized to other disease states and immunological phenotypes. Because counts were too low, 15 to 20 rarely observed V segments, including chromosome 9 orphons, were excluded from the earlier analysis of some 590 of the donors. Only TCR beta chains were sequenced in this cohort, and the absence of alpha or paired-chain data limited detectable features. According to a later analysis, TCR association rates differed among HLA loci, with DRB1 alleles showing the most associated TCRs and HLA-C alleles showing the fewest. Correlated functional status among segregating V segments might reflect linkage disequilibrium, but an unknown experimental factor could not be ruled out.

The sample comprised PBMCs. This sequence originates from a woman aged 40 to 50 in good health and CMV-seropositive. The chain couples TRBV5-1 to TRBJ2-7, and perhaps TRBD2 as D gene, on 5 matching bases. The CDR3 region reads CASKRFEGNYEQYF. DNA sequence: TGCGCCAGTAAAAGGTTCGAGGGTAACTACGAGCAGTACTTC.